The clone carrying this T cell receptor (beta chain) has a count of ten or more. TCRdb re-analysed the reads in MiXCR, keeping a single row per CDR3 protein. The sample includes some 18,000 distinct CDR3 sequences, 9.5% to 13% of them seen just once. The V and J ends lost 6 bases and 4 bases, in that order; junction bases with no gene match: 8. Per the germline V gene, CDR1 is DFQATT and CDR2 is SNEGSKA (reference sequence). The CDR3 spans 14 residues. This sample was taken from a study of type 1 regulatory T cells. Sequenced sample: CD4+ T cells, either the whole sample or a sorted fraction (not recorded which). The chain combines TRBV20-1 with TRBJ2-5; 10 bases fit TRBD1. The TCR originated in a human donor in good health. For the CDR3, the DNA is TGCAGTGCGCCGGACAGGGGGAGGGGAGAGACCCAGTACTTC. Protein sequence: CSAPDRGRGETQYF.